These 28 T cell receptor beta chains share one sample of origin, sequenced in a study of T-cell reconstitution after alpha-beta-depleted transplantation in children. A TCRbeta library incorporating unique molecular identifiers was prepared. MiXCR, applied by TCRdb to the PCR reads, yields one record per CDR3 protein. The table lists about 580,000 distinct CDR3 sequences, 20% to 25% of them singletons. The material was PBMCs, mostly from graft donor cells, obtained 360 days after TCRalphabeta/CD19-depleted stem cell transplant. Receptors were obtained from a boy under two years old who had a stem cell transplant for acute myeloid leukemia, so the T cells may come from the graft donor.

This clonotype has more than one count but fewer than ten. The V gene is TRBV20-1, the J gene TRBJ2-5, with D possibly TRBD1 on 6 matching bases. This CDR3 spans 12 amino acids. The germline gives CDR1 DFQATT, CDR2 SNEGSKA (reference sequence). The ends were cut back, 6 bases at V and 5 bases at J, with 13 bases in the middle. CDR3 amino acids: CSAMRGGETQYF. The CDR3 bases are TGCAGTGCAATGAGAGGGGGTGAGACCCAGTACTTC.

This clonotype was found a few times. This chain joins TRBV18 and TRBJ2-3; 8 nucleotides agree with TRBD2. V dropped 8 bases and J dropped 2; count of bases not matched to a gene: 9. CDR1 KGHSH and CDR2 LQKENI come from the germline V gene. The CDR3 is 15 residues long. CDR3 sequence: CASTPQRGYTDTQYF. CDR3 coding DNA: TGTGCCAGCACCCCTCAGCGGGGGTACACAGATACGCAGTATTTT.

This clonotype was observed at least ten times. This chain uses TRBV5-1 with TRBJ2-7; the D gene could be TRBD1 or TRBD2 (5 bases each). V was clipped by 3 bases and J by 4 bases, with 17 bases between them. The CDR3 is 15 residues long. The germline CDR1 and CDR2 sequences are SGHRS and YFSETQ. DNA of the CDR3: TGCGCCAGCAGCTCCTCCGGGACCTTCGATTACGAGCAGTACTTC. Its protein product is CASSSSGTFDYEQYF.

This clonotype was recorded many times. The V and J genes are TRBV29-1 and TRBJ2-1, with D perhaps given as TRBD1 or TRBD2 (5 bases each). The CDR3 is 13 amino acids. Germline V CDR1 and CDR2: SQVTM, ANQGSEA. Between the trimmed V and J ends, which lost 4 bases and 4 bases, there was a span of 11 bases. The CDR3 DNA reads as TGCAGCGTTGTAGTGGGGGAGTACAATGAGCAGTTCTTC. It encodes CSVVVGEYNEQFF.

This clonotype was counted many times. The chain has TRBV20-1 and TRBJ2-7; the match to TRBD2 covers 12 bases. Trimming took 3 bases from V and 3 from J; bases not matched to a gene: 3. The CDR3 spans 14 residues. Germline V CDR1 and CDR2: DFQATT, SNEGSKA (reference sequence). CDR3 residues: CSARTSGGRYEQYF. The CDR3 DNA follows: TGCAGTGCTAGGACTAGCGGGGGTCGCTACGAGCAGTACTTC.

This clonotype was observed a few times. This chain links TRBV12-3 or TRBV12-4 with TRBJ1-3, with D possibly being TRBD1 (5 bases). V was pared by 6 bases and J by 0 bases, with 15 bases between. The CDR3 contains 16 residues. In nucleotides, the CDR3 is TGTGCCAGCAGCCCAGGACAATCCCACTCTGGAAACACCATATATTTT. Its translation is CASSPGQSHSGNTIYF.

The chain carries TRBV7-2 and TRBJ1-2, with D uncertain. The CDR3 is made up of 15 amino acids. Germline assignment: CDR1 SGHTA and CDR2 FQGNSA. V lost 1 base, J lost 9 bases, and 18 bases lay in between. CDR3 residues: CASSLGGSLSRSYTF. DNA for the CDR3: TGTGCCAGCAGCTTAGGCGGGTCCTTGTCAAGGAGCTACACCTTC. The full variable domain, completed using reference TRBV7-2 and TRBJ1-2, is GAGVSQSPSNKVTEKGKDVELRCDPISGHTALYWYRQSLGQGLEFLIYFQGNSAPDKSGLPSDRFSAERTGGSVSTLTIQRTQQEDSAVYLCASSLGGSLSRSYTFGSGTRLTVV.

CDR3 region: CASRAGSMNTEAFF. The CDR3 DNA follows: TGCGCCAGCAGGGCAGGGAGCATGAACACTGAAGCTTTCTTT. The chain recombines TRBV5-1 with TRBJ1-1; the D gene is possibly TRBD1 (5 bases). Germline values: CDR1 SGHRS, CDR2 YFSETQ. This CDR3 has 14 amino acids. V lost 5 bases and J lost 0, with 11 bases in between. Together with reference TRBV5-1 and TRBJ1-1, the CDR3 gives the full variable domain: KAGVTQTPRYLIKTRGQQVTLSCSPISGHRSVSWYQQTPGQGLQFLFEYFSETQRNKGNFPGRFSGRQFSNSRSEMNVSTLELGDSALYLCASRAGSMNTEAFFGQGTRLTVV.

The chain joins TRBV19 to TRBJ1-6; D is unresolved. The CDR3 covers 16 residues. V dropped 3 bases and J dropped 6 bases, with 15 bases sitting between them. Germline assignment: CDR1 LNHDA and CDR2 SQIVND (reference sequence). In nucleotides, the CDR3 is TGTGCCAGTAGTATCCGAGGACGGGAAACTAATTCACCCCTCCACTTT. Protein: CASSIRGRETNSPLHF.

The CDR3 DNA follows: TGTGCCAGCAGTTCAGGGGACCCCTACGAGCAGTACGTC. Its protein is CASSSGDPYEQYV. This chain links TRBV28 with TRBJ2-7, with D perhaps TRBD1 (6 bases). Trimming stripped 4 bases from V and 2 bases from J, with 9 bases between. CDR1 is MDHEN and CDR2 is SYDVKM in the germline V gene. This CDR3 comprises 13 residues.

The genes are TRBV7-9 and TRBJ2-2; D gene uncertain. V shed 4 bases and J shed 3 bases, with 12 bases lying between them. Germline V gene data show CDR1 as SEHNR and CDR2 as FQNEAQ (reference sequence). The CDR3 extends over 15 amino acids. CDR3: CASSSHRFDTGELFF. DNA of the CDR3: TGTGCCAGCAGCTCTCATCGGTTTGACACCGGGGAGCTGTTTTTT.

The rearrangement joins TRBV5-5 to TRBJ1-1, with a weak D call TRBD1 (6 bases). Trimming removed 3 bases at V and 0 bases at J, with 12 bases between. This CDR3 comprises 15 residues. Per the germline V gene, CDR1 is SGHKS and CDR2 is YYEKEE (reference sequence). CDR3 loop: CASSSVDRLNTEAFF. DNA for the CDR3: TGTGCCAGCAGCTCGGTGGACAGACTGAACACTGAAGCTTTCTTT.

V is TRBV18 and J is TRBJ2-5; D is ambiguous. Trimming stripped 2 bases from V and 1 base from J, with 14 bases between. Germline V CDR1 and CDR2: KGHSH, LQKENI. The length of the CDR3 is 16 residues. The CDR3 bases are TGTGCCAGCTCACCAGGAGAGGAATCACTCCAAGAGACCCAGTACTTC. This gives the protein CASSPGEESLQETQYF.

This clonotype was recorded a few times. The chain links TRBV7-3 to TRBJ2-1, with 7 bases identical to TRBD1. J gave up 6 bases and V 1 base, and 9 bases lay outside the gene matches. The CDR3 length is 16 residues. Germline CDR1 is SGHTA and CDR2 is FQGTGA. The CDR3 loop reads CASSLSRDEGANEQFF. CDR3 nucleotides: TGTGCCAGCAGCTTAAGCAGGGACGAGGGGGCCAATGAGCAGTTCTTC.

In this sample, this clonotype turned up many times. The chain combines TRBV5-1 with TRBJ2-2; unclear D gene. Germline CDR1 and CDR2: SGHRS and YFSETQ. Trimming removed 0 bases at V and 0 bases at J, with 15 bases between. CDR3 length: 18 amino acids. For the CDR3, the DNA is TGCGCCAGCAGCTTGGGCCCGTCTACGTTCGCGAACACCGGGGAGCTGTTTTTT. Translation gives CASSLGPSTFANTGELFF.

The table lists this clonotype with a few counts. This chain connects TRBV6-2 or TRBV6-3 to TRBJ2-1; D is unresolved. The CDR3 is 13 residues long. V was shortened by 6 bases and J by 3 bases, with 9 bases between the two germline ends. CDR1 MNHEY and CDR2 SVGEGT come from the germline V gene. The chain's CDR3 is CASRADVYNEQFF. For the CDR3, the DNA is TGTGCCAGCAGGGCGGACGTCTACAATGAGCAGTTCTTC.

This clonotype was seen more than once but under ten times. The chain combines TRBV5-4 with TRBJ2-3; TRBD2 aligns across 7 bases. Germline CDR1 is SGHNT and CDR2 is YYREEE (reference sequence). The CDR3 runs 15 residues. After removal of 0 bases from V and 2 bases from J, the junction contained 3 bases not matched to a gene. CDR3 region: CASSLASGYTDTQYF. As DNA, the CDR3 is TGTGCCAGCAGCTTGGCTAGCGGCTACACAGATACGCAGTATTTT.

This clonotype appeared many times. The chain couples TRBV12-3 or TRBV12-4 to TRBJ2-3, with 9 bases identical to TRBD2. The J segment lost 5 bases and the V segment lost 5 bases, leaving 14 bases of the junction unmatched. The CDR3 is made up of 17 amino acids. The CDR3 spells CASSLGTVAGVRDTQYF. The CDR3, as DNA: TGTGCCAGCAGTCTGGGTACCGTAGCGGGGGTACGAGATACGCAGTATTTT.

The chain couples TRBV7-2 to TRBJ1-5; 10 bases match TRBD1. CDR1 and CDR2 from the germline V gene are SGHTA and FQGNSA. V shed 5 bases and J 5 bases; nucleotides not matched to a gene: 12. The CDR3 runs to 17 residues. The CDR3: CASSPGDRGQIHQPQHF. Here the CDR3 DNA reads TGTGCCAGCAGCCCAGGGGACAGGGGCCAAATTCATCAGCCCCAGCATTTT. The entire variable domain, with the rest obtained from reference TRBV7-2 and TRBJ1-5, is as follows: GAGVSQSPSNKVTEKGKDVELRCDPISGHTALYWYRQSLGQGLEFLIYFQGNSAPDKSGLPSDRFSAERTGGSVSTLTIQRTQQEDSAVYLCASSPGDRGQIHQPQHFGDGTRLSIL.

The CDR3 region has the DNA TGTGCCAGCAGTTTCTGGTCTCTTTCCATGAACACTGAAGCTTTCTTT. This codes for CASSFWSLSMNTEAFF. The J gene is TRBJ1-1, the V gene TRBV12-3 or TRBV12-4; D unclear. CDR3 size: 16 residues. Trimming took 3 bases from V and 0 from J, leaving 14 bases between them.

This clonotype was observed many times. The genes are TRBV20-1 and TRBJ2-7; 8 bases map to TRBD2. The J segment lost 4 bases and the V segment lost 4 bases, leaving 9 bases of the junction unmatched. Per the germline V gene, CDR1 is DFQATT and CDR2 is SNEGSKA (reference sequence). The CDR3 has 14 amino acids. CDR3 in amino acids: CSANMGSGGYEQYF. The CDR3 DNA reads as TGCAGTGCTAACATGGGGAGCGGGGGTTACGAGCAGTACTTC.

The J gene is TRBJ2-5, the V gene TRBV20-1; D perhaps matches TRBD2 (5 bases). Trimming stripped 2 bases from V and 3 bases from J, with 13 bases between. This CDR3 has 14 amino acids. Germline V lookup: CDR1 DFQATT, CDR2 SNEGSKA (reference sequence). CDR3 bases: TGCAGTGCTAGACTCGTGTCGGGAAAAGAGACCCAGTACTTC. It translates to CSARLVSGKETQYF.

This clonotype has at least ten counts. V and J are TRBV5-1 and TRBJ2-3, with D maybe TRBD2 (6 bases). Trimming shortened V by 4 bases and J by 1 base, and 13 bases separated the two germline ends. The CDR3 totals 15 residues. CDR1 is SGHRS and CDR2 is YFSETQ in the germline V gene. The CDR3 is CASSPLWGGTDTQYF. The CDR3 bases are TGCGCCAGCAGCCCTCTTTGGGGGGGCACAGATACGCAGTATTTT.

The V and J genes are TRBV6-5 and TRBJ2-3; 8 bases map to TRBD2. The germline V gene has CDR1 MNHEY and CDR2 SVGAGI. CDR3 length: 18 residues. V trimming: 0 bases; J trimming: 3 bases; junction bases outside the gene matches: 11. The CDR3 protein is CASSYSDGGAGKTDTQYF. The CDR3 DNA sequence: TGTGCCAGCAGTTACTCGGACGGGGGGGCCGGAAAGACAGATACGCAGTATTTT.

This clonotype has ten or more counts. This chain links TRBV2 with TRBJ1-5; D is possibly TRBD1 (5 bases). V shed 3 bases and J shed 2 bases, with 8 bases lying between them. The CDR3 is made up of 14 amino acids. The germline gives CDR1 SNHLY, CDR2 FYNNEI. The CDR3 sequence is CASSEDTRNQPQHF. For the CDR3, the DNA is TGTGCCAGCAGTGAGGACACACGCAATCAGCCCCAGCATTTT.

This clonotype was seen repeatedly, ten times or more. The V and J genes are TRBV12-3 or TRBV12-4 and TRBJ2-3; D not resolved. CDR3 size: 13 residues. Trimming cost V 5 bases and J 11 bases, with 17 bases left between them. The CDR3 sequence is CASSPLSRLGQYF. The CDR3 coding sequence is TGTGCCAGCAGTCCCCTCTCTAGGTTAGGGCAGTATTTT.

This chain links TRBV18 with TRBJ1-4; D gene unclear. The CDR3 sequence is 13 residues long. The V gene's germline CDR1 is KGHSH and CDR2 LQKENI. Trimming pared 1 base from V and 7 bases from J, leaving 7 bases between. CDR3 sequence: CASSPQESEKLFF. The CDR3 region has the DNA TGTGCCAGCTCACCACAGGAGAGTGAAAAACTGTTTTTT.

The chain combines TRBV27 with TRBJ2-1; unclear D gene. Trimming removed 3 bases at V and 1 base at J, with 10 bases between. In germline, CDR1 is MNHEY, CDR2 SMNVEV (reference sequence). The CDR3 is 15 amino acids. The CDR3 region is CASSLVRISYNEQFF. The CDR3 bases are TGTGCCAGCAGTTTGGTTAGGATTTCCTACAATGAGCAGTTCTTC.